The rows below give T cell receptor beta chains drawn from one sample of a study of OX40 agonist ivuxolimab in advanced cancers. Only in-frame clones appear in the TCRdb table, and some are missing; sequencing was by immunoSEQ multiplex PCR. The sample shows 30,000 to 45,000 clones, around 90% of them seen only once. The sequencing used CD4+ or CD8+ T cells sorted from blood, collected in a trial of the OX40 agonist ivuxolimab. These receptors came from an adult with an advanced solid tumor such as melanoma, head and neck, liver or kidney cancer. Both conserved end residues are part of each CDR3. The order of the fields is clone size, D gene, V gene, J gene, CDR3 protein, CDR3 DNA. D genes are given only for firm matches. Rows give clone size only sometimes, using once, few, many, or a class for an expanded clone.

.	.	TRBV11-3	TRBJ2-3	CASSLRRTDTQYF	TGTGCCAGCAGCTTAAGGCGGACAGATACGCAGTATTTT
few	.	TRBV6-1	TRBJ2-7	CASSLHRDGSYEQYF	TGTGCCAGCAGTCTTCACAGGGATGGGTCCTACGAGCAGTACTTC
.	TRBD2	TRBV25-1	TRBJ2-5	CASSGWGGGVVETQYF	TGTGCCAGCAGTGGCTGGGGCGGGGGAGTTGTGGAGACCCAGTACTTC
.	.	TRBV18	TRBJ1-3	CASSNLPSSGNTIYF	TGTGCCAGCTCAAATTTACCTAGCTCTGGAAACACCATATATTTT
.	TRBD2	TRBV6-5	TRBJ2-1	CASSYSKASGRNEQFF	TGTGCCAGCAGTTACTCGAAGGCTAGCGGGAGAAATGAGCAGTTCTTC
.	.	TRBV6-1	TRBJ2-7	CASSEALPASYEQYF	TGTGCCAGCAGTGAAGCGCTACCGGCCTCCTACGAGCAGTACTTC
.	TRBD1	TRBV9	TRBJ2-1	CASSVARGRGVNEQFF	TGTGCCAGCAGCGTAGCGAGGGGGCGAGGGGTCAATGAGCAGTTCTTC
few	TRBD1	TRBV7-2	TRBJ1-2	CASSLAGQGADGYTF	TGTGCCAGCAGCTTAGCGGGACAGGGGGCCGATGGCTACACCTTC
.	TRBD2	TRBV7-2	TRBJ2-7	CASSPTSGRPYEQYF	TGTGCCAGCAGCCCGACTAGCGGGAGACCTTACGAGCAGTACTTC
.	.	TRBV7-9	TRBJ1-4	CASSLRPGFATNEKLFF	TGTGCCAGCAGCTTAAGGCCGGGCTTTGCAACTAATGAAAAACTGTTTTTT
.	TRBD1	TRBV14	TRBJ2-7	CASSQPQTGGHEQYF	TGTGCCAGCAGCCAGCCCCAGACAGGGGGCCACGAGCAGTACTTC
.	.	TRBV5-1	TRBJ1-5	CASSVNSNQPQHF	TGCGCCAGCAGCGTTAATAGCAATCAGCCCCAGCATTTT
.	TRBD1	TRBV28	TRBJ2-5	CASSLIGTAQETQYF	TGTGCCAGCAGTCTCATCGGGACAGCCCAAGAGACCCAGTACTTC
.	.	TRBV4-1	TRBJ1-1	CASSQDWAPSVEAFF	TGCGCCAGCAGCCAAGATTGGGCCCCTTCTGTCGAAGCTTTCTTT
.	.	TRBV7-2	TRBJ1-5	CASSLSEGQPQHF	TGTGCCAGCAGCTTAAGCGAGGGACAGCCCCAGCATTTT
.	.	TRBV28	TRBJ1-5	CASSPLRDSNQPQHF	TGTGCCAGCAGTCCACTCCGGGACAGCAATCAGCCCCAGCATTTT
once	.	TRBV6-5	TRBJ1-1	CASSYSAGLMNTEAFF	TGTGCCAGCAGCTACTCTGCAGGGCTCATGAACACTGAAGCTTTCTTT
.	TRBD1	TRBV7-9	TRBJ2-3	CASSFQTGSDTQYF	TGTGCCAGCAGCTTTCAGACAGGGTCAGATACGCAGTATTTT
.	.	TRBV19	TRBJ2-5	CASSIRGHLGETQYF	TGTGCCAGTAGTATACGCGGGCACCTCGGAGAGACCCAGTACTTC
.	TRBD1	TRBV28	TRBJ2-7	CAGSRQGSYEQYF	TGTGCCGGTAGCCGACAGGGATCCTACGAGCAGTACTTC
.	.	TRBV28	TRBJ1-5	CASSFGDLFLHNQPQHF	TGTGCCAGCAGTTTTGGGGATTTGTTCCTGCACAATCAGCCCCAGCATTTT
few	TRBD2	TRBV7-3	TRBJ2-1	CASSLLGSGRSNEQFF	TGTGCCAGCAGCTTATTGGGTAGCGGGAGATCCAATGAGCAGTTCTTC